A selection of T cell receptor beta chains follows, all from one sample in a study of T-cell reconstitution after alpha-beta-depleted transplantation in children. MiXCR, run by TCRdb on the PCR reads, gives a single entry per CDR3 protein. This table has more than 500,000 distinct CDR3 sequences, over 9.5% appearing once. The specimen was PBMCs, mostly from graft donor cells, collected 180 days after TCRalphabeta/CD19-depleted stem cell transplant. The receptors were gathered from a female patient aged 2-15 years who had a stem cell transplant for aplastic anemia, so the T cells may come from the graft donor. The CDR3 runs from the conserved cysteine through the conserved F or W. Fields, in order: J gene, clone size, V gene, D gene, CDR3 DNA, CDR3 protein. The D gene is left open where the match is weak. Clone size is given for some rows only: seen once, a few or many times, or a class if the clone is expanded.

j_gene: TRBJ1-1; abundance: few; v_gene: TRBV29-1; d_gene: .; CDR3nt: TGCAGCGTTGAGACTCCTCCCCTACCTGAAGCTTTCTTT; CDR3aa: CSVETPPLPEAFF
j_gene: TRBJ1-6; abundance: few; v_gene: TRBV20-1; d_gene: TRBD1; CDR3nt: TGCAGTGCCTCGGACAGGGCTAATTCACCCCTCCACTTT; CDR3aa: CSASDRANSPLHF
j_gene: TRBJ1-2; abundance: once; v_gene: TRBV21-1; d_gene: .; CDR3nt: TGTGCCACCAGTGAAGAGGGGACCTATGGCTACACCTTC; CDR3aa: CATSEEGTYGYTF
j_gene: TRBJ2-3; abundance: .; v_gene: TRBV28; d_gene: .; CDR3nt: TGTGCCAGCAGTTACAGGGCCCTTAGCACAGATACGCAGTATTTT; CDR3aa: CASSYRALSTDTQYF
j_gene: TRBJ2-2; abundance: many; v_gene: TRBV28; d_gene: .; CDR3nt: TGTGCCAGCAGCTTCCGCGGGACCGGGGAGCTGTTTTTT; CDR3aa: CASSFRGTGELFF
j_gene: TRBJ2-1; abundance: few; v_gene: TRBV28; d_gene: .; CDR3nt: TGTGCCAGCAGCCACCGGGGCAGGGGAACCTACAATGAGCAGTTCTTC; CDR3aa: CASSHRGRGTYNEQFF
j_gene: TRBJ2-2; abundance: .; v_gene: TRBV24-1; d_gene: .; CDR3nt: TGTGCCACCAGTGACCGGAGGGGGGCGGATACCGGGGAGCTGTTTTTT; CDR3aa: CATSDRRGADTGELFF
j_gene: TRBJ1-5; abundance: .; v_gene: TRBV6-5; d_gene: .; CDR3nt: TGTGCCAGCAGTTACTCCGGACAGACCAATCAGCCCCAGCATTTT; CDR3aa: CASSYSGQTNQPQHF
j_gene: TRBJ1-2; abundance: .; v_gene: TRBV16; d_gene: .; CDR3nt: TGTGCCAGCAGCCAATCGCCAGGGGTGGGCTATGGCTACACCTTC; CDR3aa: CASSQSPGVGYGYTF
j_gene: TRBJ2-5; abundance: .; v_gene: TRBV11-1; d_gene: .; CDR3nt: TGTGCCAGCAGCTTAGAAATGGGGGAGACCCAGTACTTC; CDR3aa: CASSLEMGETQYF
j_gene: TRBJ2-2; abundance: few; v_gene: TRBV20-1; d_gene: TRBD2; CDR3nt: TGCAGTGCTAGGGAGGGACTAGCGGGAGCGGGCACCGGGGAGCTGTTTTTT; CDR3aa: CSAREGLAGAGTGELFF
j_gene: TRBJ1-4; abundance: few; v_gene: TRBV6-1; d_gene: .; CDR3nt: TGTGCCAGCAGCTCTGGACAGTCTAATGAAAAACTGTTTTTT; CDR3aa: CASSSGQSNEKLFF
j_gene: TRBJ1-3; abundance: many; v_gene: TRBV12-3/TRBV12-4; d_gene: .; CDR3nt: TGTGCCAGCAGCCAAACGGGGAGCTCTGGAAACACCATATATTTT; CDR3aa: CASSQTGSSGNTIYF
j_gene: TRBJ2-1; abundance: few; v_gene: TRBV7-3; d_gene: TRBD2; CDR3nt: TGTGCCAGCAGCTTAATGACGGGAGGGCCCATTGAGCAGTTCTTC; CDR3aa: CASSLMTGGPIEQFF
j_gene: TRBJ1-2; abundance: .; v_gene: TRBV27; d_gene: TRBD1; CDR3nt: TGTGCCAGCAGTTTACAAGACAGGGGGCAAGATGGCTACACCTTC; CDR3aa: CASSLQDRGQDGYTF
j_gene: TRBJ2-7; abundance: .; v_gene: TRBV15; d_gene: .; CDR3nt: TGTGCCACCAGCAGAGACAGGGGAAGAGACGAGCAGTACTTC; CDR3aa: CATSRDRGRDEQYF
j_gene: TRBJ2-2; abundance: .; v_gene: TRBV11-3; d_gene: TRBD2; CDR3nt: TGTGCCAGCAGCTTGCGGGAGCAGAGCGGGGAGCTGTTTTTT; CDR3aa: CASSLREQSGELFF
j_gene: TRBJ1-5; abundance: many; v_gene: TRBV27; d_gene: .; CDR3nt: TGTGCCAGCAGTTTTTTGGGCGGCAATCAGCCCCAGCATTTT; CDR3aa: CASSFLGGNQPQHF
j_gene: TRBJ2-3; abundance: .; v_gene: TRBV20-1; d_gene: .; CDR3nt: TGCAGTGCTAGAGATGCGGGGAAGTTCACAGATACGCAGTATTTT; CDR3aa: CSARDAGKFTDTQYF
j_gene: TRBJ1-6; abundance: few; v_gene: TRBV27; d_gene: .; CDR3nt: TGTGCCAGCAGCCCGGGGGCAGGCGGGGGTAATTCACCCCTCCACTTT; CDR3aa: CASSPGAGGGNSPLHF
j_gene: TRBJ2-3; abundance: few; v_gene: TRBV5-1; d_gene: .; CDR3nt: TGCGCCAGCAGCTTGGTCGAGCGGGTCTCAGATACGCAGTATTTT; CDR3aa: CASSLVERVSDTQYF
j_gene: TRBJ2-5; abundance: .; v_gene: TRBV27; d_gene: TRBD1; CDR3nt: TGTGCCAGCAGTTTATGGGGACAGGGGGCCGTCGGGACCCAGTACTTC; CDR3aa: CASSLWGQGAVGTQYF
j_gene: TRBJ2-1; abundance: few; v_gene: TRBV4-3; d_gene: TRBD2; CDR3nt: TGCGCCAGCAGCCCTCTAGCGGGAGAACCCTACAATGAGCAGTTCTTC; CDR3aa: CASSPLAGEPYNEQFF
j_gene: TRBJ2-1; abundance: .; v_gene: TRBV15; d_gene: .; CDR3nt: TGTGCCACCACTCGGGACTCCGCGGTAAGCTCCTACAATGAGCAGTTCTTC; CDR3aa: CATTRDSAVSSYNEQFF
j_gene: TRBJ2-1; abundance: few; v_gene: TRBV9; d_gene: .; CDR3nt: TGTGCCAGCAGCGTAGCCGGCTATCCCTACAATGAGCAGTTCTTC; CDR3aa: CASSVAGYPYNEQFF
j_gene: TRBJ2-1; abundance: .; v_gene: TRBV5-6; d_gene: TRBD2; CDR3nt: TGTGCCAGCAGCTTTATTGCGGGGGGGCGTAATGAGCAGTTCTTC; CDR3aa: CASSFIAGGRNEQFF
j_gene: TRBJ1-1; abundance: .; v_gene: TRBV12-3/TRBV12-4; d_gene: .; CDR3nt: TGTGCCAGCAGTTTAATGGCGGCGAACACTGAAGCTTTCTTT; CDR3aa: CASSLMAANTEAFF
j_gene: TRBJ2-4; abundance: .; v_gene: TRBV12-3/TRBV12-4; d_gene: .; CDR3nt: TGTGCCAGCAGTTTTATTGCTGCTCGAAACATTCAGTACTTC; CDR3aa: CASSFIAARNIQYF
j_gene: TRBJ1-4; abundance: many; v_gene: TRBV10-3; d_gene: .; CDR3nt: TGTGCCATCAGTCGCTCCCTTTTCGACGAAAAACTGTTTTTT; CDR3aa: CAISRSLFDEKLFF
j_gene: TRBJ2-1; abundance: few; v_gene: TRBV10-3; d_gene: TRBD2; CDR3nt: TGTGCCATCAGTCTAGGACTAGCGGGATCCTACAATGAGCAGTTCTTC; CDR3aa: CAISLGLAGSYNEQFF
j_gene: TRBJ2-1; abundance: few; v_gene: TRBV5-5; d_gene: TRBD2; CDR3nt: TGTGCCAGCAGCTTGTTCTTCCAGCGGGAGAGCTCCTACAATGAGCAGTTCTTC; CDR3aa: CASSLFFQRESSYNEQFF
j_gene: TRBJ2-3; abundance: few; v_gene: TRBV5-6; d_gene: TRBD2; CDR3nt: TGTGCCAGCAGCTTGGAGACTAGCGGGTGCGCAGATACGCAGTATTTT; CDR3aa: CASSLETSGCADTQYF
j_gene: TRBJ2-2; abundance: .; v_gene: TRBV27; d_gene: .; CDR3nt: TGTGCCAGCAGTTTTCGGGCTGAGGGCACCGGGGAGCTGTTTTTT; CDR3aa: CASSFRAEGTGELFF
j_gene: TRBJ2-2; abundance: .; v_gene: TRBV9; d_gene: TRBD1; CDR3nt: TGTGCCAGCAAGGGTCGACAGGGGTCGAACACCGGGGAGCTGTTTTTT; CDR3aa: CASKGRQGSNTGELFF
j_gene: TRBJ2-3; abundance: .; v_gene: TRBV27; d_gene: .; CDR3nt: TGTGCCAGCAGTACCGGACACGGCGTCGGGGCGCAGTATTTT; CDR3aa: CASSTGHGVGAQYF